A single sample is the source of the 10 T cell receptor beta chains below, sequenced in a study of blood T cell repertoires in COVID-19. Measured with immunoSEQ multiplex PCR; TCRdb has only the in-frame clones, and not every one. The data contain 200,000 to 250,000 clones, 86% of them singletons. Material: peripheral blood. The receptors shown here come from an elderly man with acute or convalescent COVID-19.

In nucleotides, the CDR3 is TGTGCCAGCAGTGACGGGCCCTATGGCTACACCTTC. Translated: CASSDGPYGYTF. The chain joins TRBV6-4 to TRBJ1-2, with no clear D. V dropped 2 bases and J dropped 4 bases, with 5 bases sitting between them. In germline, CDR1 is MRHNA, CDR2 SNTAGT. The CDR3 loop spans 12 amino acids.

This chain joins TRBV29-1 and TRBJ2-1; D is perhaps TRBD2 (6 bases). Germline V gene lookup returns CDR1 SQVTM and CDR2 ANQGSEA. With 7 bases removed from V and 8 bases from J, the gap between germline ends came to 21 bases. This CDR3 has 14 amino acids. CDR3 in DNA: TGCAGCGCCGCTGGGCGGGGAAACGGAGATGAGCAGTTCTTC. Its translation: CSAAGRGNGDEQFF.

The gene calls are TRBV6-1 and TRBJ1-6; D is unresolved. The CDR3 totals 15 residues. CDR1 MNHNS and CDR2 SASEGT come from the germline V gene. V was cut by 2 bases and J by 5 bases, with 10 bases left in between. CDR3 amino acids: CASSERTANNSPLHF. The CDR3 region has the DNA TGTGCCAGCAGTGAAAGAACAGCTAATAATTCACCCCTCCACTTT.

V is TRBV6-5 and J is TRBJ1-1, with TRBD1 matching 7 bases. This CDR3 comprises 13 residues. Germline CDR1 and CDR2: MNHEY and SVGAGI. Germline trimming cut 11 bases from V and 1 base from J; bases unmatched to any gene: 7. The CDR3 region has the DNA TGTGCCGGGAAAAGACAGGGGAACACTGAAGCTTTCTTT. Residues: CAGKRQGNTEAFF.

V and J are TRBV29-1 and TRBJ2-7; TRBD1 might be the D (6 bases). CDR3 length: 13 amino acids. Trimming left V 4 bases short and J 6 bases short, with 16 bases between. CDR1 is SQVTM and CDR2 is ANQGSEA in the germline V gene. The CDR3 protein is CSVATGSRLEQYF. In DNA, the CDR3 is TGCAGCGTTGCTACAGGGTCTCGTCTCGAGCAGTACTTC.

The chain is built from TRBV7-9 and TRBJ1-2, with 10 bases lining up with TRBD1. The CDR3 length is 14 residues. The V segment lost 4 bases and the J segment 7 bases; nucleotides outside the gene matches: 6. Per germline, CDR1 SEHNR and CDR2 FQNEAQ (reference sequence). The CDR3 DNA follows: TGTGCCAGCAGCTGGGGGACAGGGGATATTGGCTACACCTTC. It codes for CASSWGTGDIGYTF.

V usage is TRBV18 and J usage is TRBJ2-5; no clear D. The V end was cut by 2 bases, the J end by 4 bases, with 20 bases between. This CDR3 contains 17 residues. Germline-derived CDR1 and CDR2 are KGHSH and LQKENI. This CDR3 reads CASSPRMAGVRSETQYF. Written as DNA, the CDR3 is TGTGCCAGCTCACCAAGGATGGCAGGCGTTCGGTCAGAGACCCAGTACTTC.

This sequence joins TRBV14 and TRBJ1-1; a possible D gene is TRBD1 (5 bases). The germline CDR1 and CDR2 sequences are SGHDN and FVKESK. CDR3 length: 13 residues. V was pared by 4 bases and J by 3 bases, with 9 bases between. The CDR3 protein is CASSPRGYTEAFF. As DNA, the CDR3 is TGTGCCAGCAGCCCCCGGGGGTACACTGAAGCTTTCTTT.

This rearrangement joins TRBV7-9 to TRBJ1-5; TRBD1 is a possible D gene (5 bases). Germline values: CDR1 SEHNR, CDR2 FQNEAQ (reference sequence). The CDR3 loop spans 14 amino acids. V was trimmed by 5 bases and J by 0 bases, leaving 8 bases between them. DNA for the CDR3: TGTGCCAGCAGCCCAGGGAATAGCAATCAGCCCCAGCATTTT. Protein product: CASSPGNSNQPQHF.

The chain has TRBV7-9 and TRBJ1-6, with D possibly matching TRBD1 (6 bases). V shed 1 base and J shed 6 bases, with 10 bases lying between them. There are 15 residues in the CDR3. Germline V gene data show CDR1 as SEHNR and CDR2 as FQNEAQ (reference sequence). The CDR3 coding sequence is TGTGCCAGCAGCTTAGGTACAGGGATTAATTCACCCCTCCACTTT. It translates to CASSLGTGINSPLHF.